These 27 T cell receptor beta chains came from one sample sequenced in a study of cytomegalovirus exposure and HLA in healthy donors. Primers: 60 Vbeta forward and 13 Jbeta reverse. Clones were sequenced by immunoSEQ multiplex PCR, and TCRdb holds only the in-frame ones, with some missing. The sample holds about 110,000 clones, about 70% seen once. Sequencing was done on a sample of PBMCs. The receptors were gathered from a man aged 45-60 years in good health and CMV-seropositive.

The chain employs TRBV15 and TRBJ1-1; 8 nucleotides align to TRBD1. Germline values: CDR1 LNHNV, CDR2 YYDKDF (reference sequence). The length of the CDR3 is 13 residues. Trimming at V came to 2 bases and at J to 4 bases, leaving 0 bases not matched to a gene. Written as DNA, the CDR3 is TGTGCCACCAGCAGACAGGGGGCCACTGAAGCTTTCTTT. It specifies CATSRQGATEAFF.

The genes are TRBV19 and TRBJ2-2, with TRBD2 matching over 13 bases. This CDR3 spans 17 amino acids. The J segment lost 5 bases and the V segment lost 4 bases, leaving 7 bases of the junction unmatched. The germline CDR1 and CDR2 sequences are LNHDA and SQIVND (reference sequence). This chain's CDR3 is CASSTRTSGSITGELFF. The CDR3 DNA reads as TGTGCCAGTAGTACCCGGACTAGCGGGAGTATTACCGGGGAGCTGTTTTTT.

This chain links TRBV5-1 with TRBJ1-1, with D possibly TRBD1 on 5 matching bases. The CDR3 has 15 amino acids. V lost 4 bases, J lost 4 bases, and 17 bases lay in between. Germline V lookup: CDR1 SGHRS, CDR2 YFSETQ. This chain's CDR3 is CASSPNPEGSTEAFF. CDR3 DNA sequence: TGCGCCAGCAGCCCGAATCCGGAGGGGAGCACTGAAGCTTTCTTT. The full variable domain, rest sourced from reference TRBV5-1 and TRBJ1-1, is KAGVTQTPRYLIKTRGQQVTLSCSPISGHRSVSWYQQTPGQGLQFLFEYFSETQRNKGNFPGRFSGRQFSNSRSEMNVSTLELGDSALYLCASSPNPEGSTEAFFGQGTRLTVV.

The rearrangement joins TRBV4-2 to TRBJ1-1, with D tentatively TRBD1 (5 bases). The germline CDR1 and CDR2 sequences are LGHNA and YNFKEQ. CDR3 length: 15 residues. Trimming removed 0 bases from V and 1 base from J, with 9 bases in between. The CDR3 reads CASSQDRGGNTEAFF. The CDR3 region has the DNA TGTGCCAGCAGCCAAGATAGGGGAGGGAACACTGAAGCTTTCTTT.

The chain has TRBV6-5 and TRBJ1-2, with a weak D call TRBD1 (6 bases). The CDR3 covers 12 residues. V was trimmed by 5 bases and J by 7 bases, leaving 11 bases between them. CDR1 and CDR2 (germline): MNHEY, SVGAGI. This CDR3 reads CASSIQGRGYTF. CDR3 nucleotides: TGTGCCAGCAGTATACAGGGTCGTGGCTACACCTTC.

The chain carries TRBV11-2 and TRBJ1-3; 8 nucleotides align to TRBD1. This CDR3 has 16 amino acids. V gave up 5 bases and J gave up 0 bases; unmatched junction bases: 6. Germline V lookup: CDR1 SGHAT, CDR2 FQNNGV. Here the CDR3 reads CASSPRQGSSGNTIYF. Here the CDR3 DNA reads TGTGCCAGCAGCCCGCGACAGGGGTCCTCTGGAAACACCATATATTTT.

Only a few counts were recorded for this clone. The chain has TRBV6-5 and TRBJ2-7; TRBD1 matches at 7 bases. V gave up 5 bases and J gave up 7 bases; unmatched junction bases: 11. The CDR3 runs 14 residues. Looked up from germline, CDR1 is MNHEY and CDR2 is SVGAGI. The CDR3 DNA is TGTGCCAGCAGTAAGAGACAGGGTTTCGAGGAGCAGTACTTC. Translation: CASSKRQGFEEQYF.

This chain connects TRBV7-2 to TRBJ1-1; 7 bases map to TRBD1. The CDR3 has 15 residues. Germline trimming cut 6 bases from V and 0 bases from J; bases unmatched to any gene: 7. In germline, CDR1 is SGHTA, CDR2 FQGNSA. The CDR3 DNA is TGTGCCAGCAGTTTCGCAGGGGGTATGAACACTGAAGCTTTCTTT. Its translation: CASSFAGGMNTEAFF.

The chain joins TRBV5-1 to TRBJ2-7; 10 bases match TRBD2. The CDR3 is 18 amino acids. The germline CDR1 and CDR2 sequences are SGHRS and YFSETQ. V lost 0 bases and J lost 1; bases outside the gene matches: 10. In DNA form, the CDR3 reads TGCGCCAGCAGCTTGGGGCCGGGACTAGCGCGAGGATCCTACGAGCAGTACTTC. This gives the protein CASSLGPGLARGSYEQYF. Combining the CDR3 with reference TRBV5-1 and TRBJ2-7 gives the whole variable domain KAGVTQTPRYLIKTRGQQVTLSCSPISGHRSVSWYQQTPGQGLQFLFEYFSETQRNKGNFPGRFSGRQFSNSRSEMNVSTLELGDSALYLCASSLGPGLARGSYEQYFGPGTRLTVT.

The V gene is TRBV7-8, the J gene TRBJ2-3, with TRBD2 matching 7 bases. The CDR3 is made up of 13 amino acids. With V trimmed by 11 bases and J by 1 base, 6 bases remained unmatched. Germline loops: CDR1 SGHVS, CDR2 FQNEAQ. For the CDR3, the DNA is TGTGCCGGGGGGGTAGCGGGCACAGATACGCAGTATTTT. Translated: CAGGVAGTDTQYF. The complete variable domain, with remaining parts taken from reference TRBV7-8 and TRBJ2-3, reads GAGVSQSPRYKVAKRGQDVALRCDPISGHVSLFWYQQALGQGPEFLTYFQNEAQLDKSGLPSDRFFAERPEGSVSTLKIQRTQQEDSAVYLCAGGVAGTDTQYFGPGTRLTVL.

The chain is built from TRBV6-5 and TRBJ2-7; 8 nucleotides line up with TRBD2. Germline CDR1 is MNHEY and CDR2 is SVGAGI. J gave up 5 bases and V 5 bases, and 11 bases lay outside the gene matches. This CDR3 spans 15 amino acids. The DNA for the CDR3 is TGTGCCAGCAGTCGGGGATTAGCGGGGTCGAACGAGCAGTACTTC. It codes for CASSRGLAGSNEQYF.

CDR3 bases: TGTGCCAGCAGCCTAACGGACAGGAATTACAATGAGCAGTTCTTC. This encodes CASSLTDRNYNEQFF. This chain connects TRBV7-7 to TRBJ2-1; 7 bases map to TRBD1. Germline CDR1 is SSHAT and CDR2 is FNYEAQ (reference sequence). V gave up 5 bases and J gave up 4 bases; unmatched junction bases: 8. This CDR3 region has 15 residues.

This clone was seen a few times. The J gene is TRBJ1-1, the V gene TRBV6-5; D is uncertain. The V end was cut by 2 bases, the J end by 0 bases, with 4 bases between. Germline CDR1 and CDR2: MNHEY and SVGAGI. The CDR3 length is 13 residues. For the CDR3, the DNA is TGTGCCAGCAGTTACGAGCTGAACACTGAAGCTTTCTTT. Its protein product is CASSYELNTEAFF.

This clone showed up just a few times. The chain is built from TRBV2 and TRBJ1-1; D is unclear. Germline-derived CDR1 and CDR2 are SNHLY and FYNNEI. Trimming removed 6 bases at V and 0 bases at J, with 20 bases between. The CDR3 is 17 amino acids. The CDR3 DNA follows: TGTGCCAGCAGCAACCAGTGGTTTAGCTTCATGAACACTGAAGCTTTCTTT. It is translated as CASSNQWFSFMNTEAFF.

The rearrangement links TRBV12-5 to TRBJ1-4; 7 nucleotides match TRBD1. The CDR3 is made up of 16 amino acids. J lost 0 bases, V lost 0 bases, and 1 base had no gene match. In germline, CDR1 is LGHNT, CDR2 FRNRAP. The CDR3 DNA reads as TGTGCTAGTGGTTTGGTACAGGGGACAACTAATGAAAAACTGTTTTTT. This sequence encodes CASGLVQGTTNEKLFF.

The CDR3 DNA is TGTGCCAGCAGCCGGACAGGGGTTTCCCCCGATGAGCAGTTCTTC. This sequence encodes CASSRTGVSPDEQFF. V gene TRBV7-9 combines with J gene TRBJ2-1, with 9 bases identical to TRBD1. The V gene end was trimmed by 5 bases and the J gene end by 8 bases; junction bases not matched to a gene: 10. Germline CDR1 and CDR2: SEHNR and FQNEAQ (reference sequence). This CDR3 has 15 residues.

In nucleotides, the CDR3 is TGTGCCAGCAGCGTAGGGACTAGCGGGAACGATGAGCAGTTCTTC. Its translation is CASSVGTSGNDEQFF. The chain links TRBV9 to TRBJ2-1; 12 bases line up with TRBD2. Germline V lookup: CDR1 SGDLS, CDR2 YYNGEE. The J segment lost 8 bases and the V segment lost 0 bases, leaving 3 bases of the junction unmatched. This CDR3 contains 15 residues.

The chain combines TRBV6-5 with TRBJ2-1; 7 bases agree with TRBD1. The V segment lost 5 bases and the J segment 4 bases; nucleotides outside the gene matches: 2. The CDR3 runs to 13 residues. CDR1 and CDR2 from the germline V gene are MNHEY and SVGAGI. In nucleotides, the CDR3 is TGTGCCAGCAGTAGGGGGCAGTACAATGAGCAGTTCTTC. Amino acids: CASSRGQYNEQFF.

The chain links TRBV6-1 to TRBJ2-1, with D tentatively TRBD1 (6 bases). Trimming took off 2 bases at V and 2 bases at J, with 16 bases between the two ends. Per the germline V gene, CDR1 is MNHNS and CDR2 is SASEGT. The CDR3 contains 17 residues. The DNA of the CDR3 is TGTGCCAGCAGTGAATTCTTAGGACAGACCACCTACAATGAGCAGTTCTTC. Translating gives CASSEFLGQTTYNEQFF.

This clone appeared once. The rearrangement joins TRBV5-1 to TRBJ1-1, with 7 nucleotides matching TRBD1. The germline V gene encodes CDR1 SGHRS and CDR2 YFSETQ. CDR3 length equals 14 residues. The trim removed 4 bases at V and 4 bases at J, leaving 7 bases unmatched. CDR3 loop: CASSRQGQGTEAFF. The CDR3 nucleotides read TGCGCCAGCAGCAGACAGGGCCAGGGCACTGAAGCTTTCTTT.

J is TRBJ2-5 and V is TRBV5-1, with D uncertain. The V gene's germline CDR1 is SGHRS and CDR2 YFSETQ. This CDR3 has 13 residues. Between the trimmed V and J ends, which lost 0 bases and 4 bases, there was a span of 7 bases. The CDR3 coding sequence is TGCGCCAGCAGCTTGGCCTCTTCAGAGACCCAGTACTTC. As protein: CASSLASSETQYF.

As concerns this clone: One junction end does not reproduce the germline sequence, and a read error may be involved. The chain carries TRBV6-4 and TRBJ2-6; D might be TRBD1 (6 bases). The length of the CDR3 is 14 residues. The germline V gene encodes CDR1 MRHNA and CDR2 SNTAGT. The CDR3 sequence is CASRPGSGANGLTF. CDR3 DNA sequence: TGTGCCAGCAGACCAGGGTCAGGGGCCAACGGCCTGACTTTC.

The chain is built from TRBV6-5 and TRBJ2-5; D might be TRBD1 (6 bases). The closer fit of TRBJ2-7 to the DNA end suggests the J call may be wrong. The length of the CDR3 is 14 residues. Germline CDR1 MNHEY, CDR2 SVGAGI. The CDR3 DNA sequence: TGTGCCAGCAGCCGTGACAGGAGAAACCACGAGCAGTACTTC. Residues: CASSRDRRNHEQYF.

This clone was counted a few times. This sequence joins TRBV7-3 and TRBJ2-1; 13 nucleotides align to TRBD2. The CDR3 is 15 amino acids. The J segment lost 7 bases and the V segment lost 5 bases, leaving 5 bases of the junction unmatched. The germline gives CDR1 SGHTA, CDR2 FQGTGA. In DNA form, the CDR3 reads TGTGCCAGCAGCACTAGCGGGGGGGCGGGGAATGAGCAGTTCTTC. Protein sequence: CASSTSGGAGNEQFF. Supplemented by reference TRBV7-3 and TRBJ2-1, the full variable domain reads GAGVSQTPSNKVTEKGKYVELRCDPISGHTALYWYRQSLGQGPEFLIYFQGTGAADDSGLPNDRFFAVRPEGSVSTLKIQRTERGDSAVYLCASSTSGGAGNEQFFGPGTRLTVL.

The chain has TRBV5-1 and TRBJ2-1; 10 bases are a match to TRBD1. Germline values: CDR1 SGHRS, CDR2 YFSETQ. V trimming: 3 bases; J trimming: 6 bases; junction bases outside the gene matches: 6. The CDR3 is made up of 15 amino acids. The CDR3 DNA is TGCGCCAGCAGCTACACCGGGACAGGGGTCAATGAGCAGTTCTTC. This encodes CASSYTGTGVNEQFF. The variable domain in full, completed from reference TRBV5-1 and TRBJ2-1, reads KAGVTQTPRYLIKTRGQQVTLSCSPISGHRSVSWYQQTPGQGLQFLFEYFSETQRNKGNFPGRFSGRQFSNSRSEMNVSTLELGDSALYLCASSYTGTGVNEQFFGPGTRLTVL.

This chain joins TRBV4-2 and TRBJ1-1; D is perhaps TRBD1 (5 bases). CDR3 length equals 18 residues. From germline, CDR1 is LGHNA and CDR2 YNFKEQ. Deletions cut 2 bases from V and 4 bases from J, with 23 bases between. The CDR3 DNA is TGTGCCAGCAGCCAATACGTGGGTAGGGGAAGGTTGGGCACTGAAGCTTTCTTT. Its translation is CASSQYVGRGRLGTEAFF.

The V call is TRBV10-3, the J call TRBJ2-7, with TRBD2 matching over 8 bases. Germline assignment: CDR1 ENHRY and CDR2 SYGVKD. The length of the CDR3 is 15 residues. V shed 7 bases and J 0 bases; nucleotides not matched to a gene: 8. CDR3 sequence (DNA): TGTGCCATCACGGCAGGCGGGGGGAGCTCCTACGAGCAGTACTTC. Its translation is CAITAGGGSSYEQYF.